The next 25 T cell receptor beta chains were all read from a single sample in a study of vaccination and CD4 T cells after COVID-19. Sequencing of cultured CD4+ T cell DNA used the Oncomine TCR Beta short-read assay. TCRdb reanalysed the PCR reads using MiXCR and keeps one entry per CDR3 protein. The repertoire includes 15,000 to 20,000 distinct CDR3 sequences, around half of them detected once, and approximately 4% sits in the top ten. Treatment denoted: approximately nine-day PBMC culture with coronavirus spike peptide pools or control peptides (ViraFEST assay). The antigens these receptors bind are not known. Sequenced: CD4+ T cells from blood, cultured in vitro. Every receptor here comes from a human donor who had recovered from COVID-19.

The table lists this clonotype with a few counts. The chain links TRBV6-1 to TRBJ2-2; D unclear. The CDR3 has 11 amino acids. CDR1 is MNHNS and CDR2 is SASEGT in the germline V gene. The germline V and J ends were trimmed by 7 bases and 4 bases, with 4 bases remaining between them. This CDR3 reads CASTLTGELFF. The CDR3 nucleotides read TGTGCCAGCACTCTCACCGGGGAGCTGTTTTTT.

This chain connects TRBV28 to TRBJ2-4; D remains unclear. The CDR3 runs to 13 residues. V was shortened by 5 bases and J by 8 bases, with 13 bases between the two germline ends. Looked up from germline, CDR1 is MDHEN and CDR2 is SYDVKM. The CDR3, as DNA: TGTGCCAGCAGTCCCCTGACCCCGGACATTCAGTACTTC. This gives the protein CASSPLTPDIQYF.

The chain recombines TRBV7-9 with TRBJ2-5; no reliable D call. The CDR3 totals 14 residues. Deletions cut 5 bases from V and 1 base from J, with 11 bases between. CDR1 is SEHNR, CDR2 FQNEAQ, per germline (reference sequence). The CDR3 coding sequence is TGTGCCAGCAGCGCAGACATATCCCAAGAGACCCAGTACTTC. Its protein product is CASSADISQETQYF.

The chain employs TRBV5-8 and TRBJ1-1; D is undetermined. Trimming left V 0 bases short and J 3 bases short, with 6 bases between. This CDR3 is built from 13 residues. Germline values: CDR1 SGHTS, CDR2 YDEGEE. CDR3 protein: CASSLDRDTEAFF. Here the CDR3 DNA reads TGTGCCAGCAGCTTGGACCGGGACACTGAAGCTTTCTTT.

This clonotype appeared a few times. The chain is built from TRBV7-2 and TRBJ1-2; the match to TRBD1 covers 10 bases. Trimming took 3 bases from V and 5 from J; bases not matched to a gene: 3. The CDR3 has 14 amino acids. CDR1 is SGHTA and CDR2 is FQGNSA in the germline V gene. The CDR3 bases are TGTGCCAGCAGCTTGACAGGGGGCGAATATGGCTACACCTTC. This gives the protein CASSLTGGEYGYTF.

This clonotype was picked up a small number of times. The chain has TRBV6-1 and TRBJ1-6; D gene uncertain. Germline V gene lookup returns CDR1 MNHNS and CDR2 SASEGT. There are 14 residues in the CDR3. V lost 9 bases and J 8 bases, leaving 17 bases between the germline ends. The CDR3 loop is CASGPSTQHSPLHF. The CDR3 DNA reads as TGTGCCAGTGGTCCCAGTACTCAGCATTCACCCCTCCACTTT.

The CDR3 loop reads CAWTIRRQEYKQYF. CDR3 DNA sequence: TGTGCCTGGACCATCCGACGACAGGAGTACAAGCAGTACTTC. This chain uses TRBV30 with TRBJ2-7, with a weak D call TRBD1 (6 bases). Germline assignment: CDR1 GTSNPN and CDR2 SVGIG (reference sequence). V gave up 4 bases and J gave up 8 bases, with 21 bases separating them. The CDR3 contains 14 residues. Filled out from reference TRBV30 and TRBJ2-7, the complete variable domain reads SQTIHQWPATLVQPVGSPLSLECTVEGTSNPNLYWYRQAAGRGLQLLFYSVGIGQISSEVPQNLSASRPQDRQFILSSKKLLLSDSGFYLCAWTIRRQEYKQYFGPGTRLTVT.

The rearrangement joins TRBV29-1 to TRBJ2-5; 8 nucleotides line up with TRBD2. V gave up 7 bases and J gave up 0 bases; unmatched junction bases: 13. Germline lookup yields CDR1 SQVTM and CDR2 ANQGSEA. The CDR3 length is 16 residues. CDR3 in DNA: TGCAGCGCGCGCCGGGGGGCTAGCGGGTACCAAGAGACCCAGTACTTC. Its protein product is CSARRGASGYQETQYF.

This chain uses TRBV7-2 with TRBJ2-7, with D tentatively TRBD1 (5 bases). The CDR3 covers 15 residues. Looked up from germline, CDR1 is SGHTA and CDR2 is FQGNSA. Trimming pared 1 base from V and 2 bases from J, leaving 12 bases between. The CDR3 here is CASSLVGRVPYEQYF. The CDR3 DNA reads TGTGCCAGCAGCTTAGTGGGCAGGGTACCCTACGAGCAGTACTTC.

This clonotype was seen a handful of times. V gene TRBV6-1 combines with J gene TRBJ2-7, with TRBD1 matching over 8 bases. CDR1 is MNHNS, CDR2 SASEGT, per germline. V gave up 5 bases and J gave up 2 bases; unmatched junction bases: 8. The CDR3 sequence is 15 residues long. DNA for the CDR3: TGTGCCAGCAGTATGCGGACAGGGTCCCCCTACGAGCAGTACTTC. Translation: CASSMRTGSPYEQYF.

The chain has TRBV11-3 and TRBJ1-2; D ambiguous. V lost 1 base and J lost 4, with 10 bases in between. In germline, CDR1 is SGHNT, CDR2 YENEEA. The CDR3 is 14 residues long. The CDR3 DNA reads TGTGCCAGCAGCTTAGTCGGGCGGACCTATGGCTACACCTTC. Its protein product is CASSLVGRTYGYTF.

The gene calls are TRBV6-5 and TRBJ1-1, with D unresolved. Trimming pared 0 bases from V and 1 base from J, leaving 21 bases between. CDR3 length equals 19 residues. Germline CDR1 MNHEY, CDR2 SVGAGI. The CDR3 coding sequence is TGTGCCAGCAGTTACTCGAGGTTGATGCGGAAGACCCGGAACACTGAAGCTTTCTTT. Residues: CASSYSRLMRKTRNTEAFF.

This chain connects TRBV20-1 to TRBJ2-3; 8 bases line up with TRBD2. Germline CDR1 DFQATT, CDR2 SNEGSKA (reference sequence). V shed 5 bases, J shed 3 bases, and the junction held 7 bases outside the gene matches. This CDR3 contains 14 residues. The CDR3 spells CSAPPGGPTDTQYF. The DNA of the CDR3 is TGCAGTGCTCCGCCGGGGGGGCCGACAGATACGCAGTATTTT.

The chain links TRBV12-3 or TRBV12-4 to TRBJ1-2; no clear D gene. V was shortened by 0 bases and J by 6 bases, with 8 bases between the two germline ends. The CDR3 sequence is 13 residues long. The CDR3: CASSLASVDGYTF. The CDR3 nucleotides read TGTGCCAGCAGTTTAGCCAGCGTGGATGGCTACACCTTC.

J is TRBJ1-6 and V is TRBV6-2 or TRBV6-3; no clear D. CDR3 length: 16 residues. Germline V gene data show CDR1 as MNHEY and CDR2 as SVGEGT. Trimming pared 4 bases from V and 0 bases from J, leaving 10 bases between. The CDR3 DNA follows: TGTGCCAGCAGTTTGCAGCCTAGCTCCTATAATTCACCCCTCCACTTT. Its protein is CASSLQPSSYNSPLHF.

The table lists this clonotype with a few counts. The chain has TRBV24-1 and TRBJ1-2; D not certain. The V and J ends lost 3 bases and 4 bases respectively, with 2 bases between them. The CDR3 totals 11 residues. Germline V gene lookup returns CDR1 KGHDR and CDR2 SFDVKD. The CDR3: CATSDVYGYTF. The CDR3 region has the DNA TGTGCCACCAGTGATGTCTATGGCTACACCTTC.

In this sample, this clonotype turned up a few times. The chain carries TRBV21-1 and TRBJ2-2. TRBV21-1 is an annotated pseudogene. There are 15 residues in the CDR3. CDR3 protein: CASSTGGPNTGELFF. The CDR3 DNA reads as TGTGCCAGCAGCACCGGCGGTCCGAACACCGGGGAGCTGTTTTTT.

The V and J genes are TRBV2 and TRBJ1-5; the D gene is possibly TRBD1 (6 bases). Germline values: CDR1 SNHLY, CDR2 FYNNEI. The CDR3 runs 17 residues. V shed 6 bases and J shed 0 bases, with 18 bases lying between them. The CDR3 is CASRPEGGRYSNQPQHF. CDR3 coding DNA: TGTGCCAGCAGGCCAGAGGGGGGCCGCTATAGCAATCAGCCCCAGCATTTT.

This clonotype showed up just a few times. CDR3 sequence reads: CASSQERGGYNEQFF. DNA for the CDR3: TGTGCCAGCAGCCAAGAGAGAGGCGGGTACAATGAGCAGTTCTTC. The chain is built from TRBV4-2 and TRBJ2-1; D may be TRBD2 (5 bases). Germline CDR1 and CDR2: LGHNA and YNFKEQ. The CDR3 has 15 residues. Trimming pared 0 bases from V and 4 bases from J, leaving 10 bases between.

The chain combines TRBV6-1 with TRBJ2-1; D could derive from TRBD1 or TRBD2 (5 bases each). Per germline, CDR1 MNHNS and CDR2 SASEGT. V shed 6 bases and J shed 1 base, with 19 bases lying between them. The CDR3 has 17 amino acids. For the CDR3, the DNA is TGTGCCAGCAGGACGGGAAGGGGCGGGCCTTCCTACAATGAGCAGTTCTTC. It yields the protein CASRTGRGGPSYNEQFF.

This clonotype showed up just a few times. Compared with germline, one end of the junction differs, possibly owing to a read error. V is TRBV11-1 and J is TRBJ2-5; 10 nucleotides align to TRBD2. Germline CDR1 and CDR2: SGHAT and FQDESV (reference sequence). The CDR3 extends over 16 amino acids. The CDR3 sequence: CASSPEASGGWETQYF. DNA for the CDR3: TGCGCCAGCAGCCCGGAGGCTAGCGGGGGTTGGGAGACCCAGTACTTC.

The J gene is TRBJ2-1, the V gene TRBV20-1, with D uncertain. The CDR3 runs 12 residues. V dropped 6 bases and J dropped 5 bases, with 11 bases sitting between them. Germline lookup yields CDR1 DFQATT and CDR2 SNEGSKA (reference sequence). CDR3 nucleotide sequence: TGCAGTGCCACCGGTGTCAACAATGAGCAGTTCTTC. This sequence encodes CSATGVNNEQFF.

This clonotype was seen more than once but under ten times. The genes are TRBV7-2 and TRBJ1-5; no firm D call. Between the trimmed V and J ends, which lost 1 base and 6 bases, there was a span of 4 bases. This CDR3 region has 12 residues. Per germline, CDR1 SGHTA and CDR2 FQGNSA. CDR3 DNA sequence: TGTGCCAGCAGCTTAGGTTCTCAGCCCCAGCATTTT. Translated, it gives CASSLGSQPQHF.

As regards this clonotype: A read error may produce the germline difference seen at one junction end. The chain links TRBV7-7 to TRBJ2-5; 13 bases agree with TRBD2. CDR3 length: 16 amino acids. Germline CDR1 and CDR2: SSHAT and FNYEAQ (reference sequence). The CDR3 loop is CASSLGLAGPQETQYF. CDR3 nucleotide sequence: TGTGCTAGCAGCTTGGGACTAGCGGGGCCCCAAGAGACCCAGTACTTC. Together with reference TRBV7-7 and TRBJ2-5, the CDR3 gives the full variable domain: GAGVSQSPRYKVTKRGQDVTLRCDPISSHATLYWYQQALGQGPEFLTYFNYEAQPDKSGLPSDRFSAERPEGSISTLTIQRTEQRDSAMYRCASSLGLAGPQETQYFGPGTRLLVL.

The chain employs TRBV4-2 and TRBJ1-1; D not certain. This CDR3 comprises 14 residues. Germline V gene data show CDR1 as LGHNA and CDR2 as YNFKEQ. V gave up 1 base and J gave up 5 bases, with 11 bases separating them. CDR3 nucleotides: TGTGCCAGCAGCCAAGGAAGCACCTTGACTGAAGCTTTCTTT. It yields the protein CASSQGSTLTEAFF.